This is a list of T cell receptor beta chains from one sample in a study of CD8 T cells in Susac syndrome. Via MiXCR, TCRdb re-called the immunoSEQ multiplex PCR reads, giving one row per CDR3 protein. The sample consists of 160,000 or so distinct CDR3 sequences, approximately 94% of them appearing once. The specimen sequenced was CD4+ T cells from PBMCs. All receptors derive from a human donor with multiple sclerosis. Each CDR3 is given with its conserved first and last residue. Each record gives: J gene, V gene, clone size, D gene, CDR3 protein, CDR3 DNA. A D gene is named only where the DNA matches it firmly. The size field is filled for only some rows; it gives once, few, many or a size class.

TRBJ1-5,TRBV12-3/TRBV12-4,NA,NA,CASSLVVGSQPQHF,TGTGCCAGCAGTTTGGTTGTTGGCTCTCAGCCCCAGCATTTT
TRBJ1-1,TRBV29-1,NA,NA,CSVVENLNTEAFF,TGCAGCGTTGTTGAGAATTTGAACACTGAAGCTTTCTTT
TRBJ1-1,TRBV27,NA,NA,CASSLSDPASEAFF,TGTGCCAGCAGTTTATCCGACCCGGCATCTGAAGCTTTCTTT
TRBJ1-1,TRBV2,NA,NA,CASRGSENTEAFF,TGTGCCAGCAGGGGATCGGAGAACACTGAAGCTTTCTTT
TRBJ2-2,TRBV7-2,NA,TRBD1,CASSSRTGGRELFF,TGTGCCAGCAGCTCTCGGACAGGGGGCAGGGAGCTGTTTTTT
TRBJ1-3,TRBV29-1,NA,TRBD1,CSGWTGGNTIYF,TGCAGCGGCTGGACAGGGGGAAACACCATATATTTT
TRBJ2-1,TRBV28,NA,TRBD2,CASSPTPSGGYNEQFF,TGTGCCAGCAGTCCTACCCCTAGCGGGGGCTACAATGAGCAGTTCTTC
TRBJ2-3,TRBV24-1,NA,NA,CATGERVSDTQYF,TGTGCCACCGGCGAGAGGGTTTCAGATACGCAGTATTTT
TRBJ1-1,TRBV19,NA,TRBD1,CASKQGMGDTEAFF,TGTGCCAGTAAACAGGGGATGGGGGACACTGAAGCTTTCTTT
TRBJ2-5,TRBV7-8,NA,NA,CASTRRGAGETQYF,TGTGCCAGCACGCGCAGGGGGGCAGGAGAGACCCAGTACTTC
TRBJ2-3,TRBV30,NA,NA,CAWTRLGPEDTQYF,TGTGCCTGGACCCGACTAGGACCCGAAGATACGCAGTATTTT
TRBJ2-5,TRBV7-2,NA,NA,CASSLVRFPETQYF,TGTGCCAGCAGCTTAGTGAGGTTTCCGGAGACCCAGTACTTC
TRBJ1-1,TRBV9,once,TRBD1,CASSADRTALEAFF,TGTGCCAGCAGCGCGGACAGGACGGCCCTTGAAGCTTTCTTT
TRBJ2-2,TRBV5-4,NA,NA,CASSLGIRNTGELFF,TGTGCCAGCAGCTTGGGGATCCGGAACACCGGGGAGCTGTTTTTT
TRBJ2-2,TRBV7-9,NA,TRBD2,CASPPEGREFGELFF,TGTGCCAGCCCACCCGAAGGGCGGGAGTTCGGGGAGCTGTTTTTT
TRBJ1-2,TRBV19,once,NA,CASSLQGSYGYTF,TGTGCCAGTAGTTTACAGGGATCTTATGGCTACACCTTC
TRBJ1-1,TRBV7-9,NA,TRBD1,CASSLGDRANTEAFF,TGTGCCAGCAGCTTAGGGGACAGGGCGAACACTGAAGCTTTCTTT
TRBJ2-1,TRBV18,NA,TRBD2,CASSPRLANLWEQFF,TGTGCCAGCTCACCTAGACTAGCTAACCTTTGGGAGCAGTTCTTC
TRBJ1-4,TRBV24-1,once,NA,CATSDKGGTNEKLFF,TGTGCCACCAGTGATAAGGGAGGGACTAATGAAAAACTGTTTTTT
TRBJ2-5,TRBV6-5,NA,NA,CASRRTRTETQYF,TGTGCCAGCAGGAGGACTCGAACAGAGACCCAGTACTTC
TRBJ1-1,TRBV29-1,once,NA,CSAATVEAFF,TGCAGCGCCGCGACTGTTGAAGCTTTCTTT
TRBJ2-7,TRBV20-1,NA,TRBD1,CSAWDRSSYEQYF,TGCAGTGCTTGGGACAGGAGCTCCTACGAGCAGTACTTC
TRBJ1-1,TRBV6-5,NA,NA,CASRGATEAFF,TGTGCTTCCCGGGGGGCCACTGAAGCTTTCTTT
TRBJ1-5,TRBV12-3/TRBV12-4,NA,NA,CASSLLRDKNQPQHF,TGTGCCAGCAGTCTTCTCCGGGACAAGAATCAGCCCCAGCATTTT
TRBJ2-2,TRBV4-2,NA,NA,CASSHSGQINTGELFF,TGTGCCAGCAGCCATTCTGGGCAGATCAACACCGGGGAGCTGTTTTTT
TRBJ2-3,TRBV30,once,NA,CAWDRQFNTQYF,TGTGCCTGGGACCGACAGTTTAATACGCAGTATTTT
TRBJ2-3,TRBV12-3/TRBV12-4,NA,TRBD2,CASSSVTSGVTDTQYF,TGTGCCAGCAGCTCCGTGACTAGCGGAGTCACAGATACGCAGTATTTT
TRBJ2-5,TRBV18,NA,NA,CASSSDTSGAQYF,TGTGCCAGCTCCTCGGACACCTCGGGGGCCCAGTACTTC
TRBJ2-1,TRBV20-1,NA,NA,CSANREINNEQFF,TGCAGTGCTAACAGGGAGATTAACAATGAGCAGTTCTTC
TRBJ2-5,TRBV5-1,NA,NA,CASSLEWGRETQYF,TGCGCCAGCAGCTTGGAATGGGGAAGGGAGACCCAGTACTTC
TRBJ1-1,TRBV15,NA,NA,CATSRGRGWDNTEAFF,TGTGCCACCAGCAGAGGGAGGGGATGGGATAACACTGAAGCTTTCTTT